This T cell receptor (beta chain) was identified during a study of PD-1 blockade in classical Hodgkin lymphoma. Overall study: Once every 2 weeks, patients received intravenous nivolumab at 3 mg/kg.

Study findings and constraints: Nivolumab initiation under 1 year post-ASCT meant exclusion. Those achieving complete response showed baseline diversity like newly diagnosed patients. According to reports, newly diagnosed patients had lower baseline TCR diversity than healthy donors, and relapsed/refractory patients had lower baseline TCR diversity still.

Repertoires were generated with immunoSEQ multiplex PCR, while TCRdb's copy carries only in-frame clones and drops some. The data show about 39,000 clones, 77% seen once. Germline values: CDR1 MNHEY, CDR2 SMNVEV (reference sequence). The ends were cut back, 2 bases at V and 3 bases at J, with 8 bases in the middle. The CDR3 spans 14 residues. This sample's time point: cycle 4 day 1 (C4D1), after more than 5 weeks of nivolumab. After autologous stem cell transplantation all patients relapsed, and prior brentuximab vedotin exposure differed between cohorts. Regarding this clone: What it binds is not known.

This sample comprised peripheral blood mononuclear cells (PBMCs), obtained before the fourth cycle of nivolumab. This sequence originates from a human donor with classical Hodgkin lymphoma. The rearrangement joins TRBV27 to TRBJ1-5, with D unresolved. CDR3 nucleotides: TGTGCCAGCAGTTTAGGTCGAAACAATCAGCCCCAGCATTTT. Its translation: CASSLGRNNQPQHF.